The next 2 T cell receptor beta chains were all read from a single sample in a study of metastatic and nonmetastatic thyroid tumors (dated by TCRdb to the early 2020s). The library was prepared using PCR. The reads were generated on an Illumina HiSeq 4000. TCRdb took the public reads, trimmed them with fastp at Q25, ran MiXCR for clone calling and kept in-frame beta chains. The sample table shows about 15,000 clones, and over 25% are seen once. Of the sample, 45% to 50% is held by the ten largest clones. Before undergoing thyroid surgery, none of the patients had been given any kind of treatment. The sequenced sample was tumor tissue. The source is a male donor with papillary thyroid cancer or a benign thyroid nodule (not recorded which). Some clones in this sample may be carry-over from other donors' samples.

In DNA, the CDR3 is TGCGCCAGCAGCCTACGACTGAGCTCCTACGAGCAGTACTTC. It is translated as CASSLRLSSYEQYF. This chain joins TRBV4-1 and TRBJ2-7; D unclear. This CDR3 is built from 14 residues. CDR1 and CDR2 from the germline V gene are MGHRA and YSYEKL. V dropped 4 bases and J dropped 0 bases, with 10 bases sitting between them.

This clone appeared many times. The V gene is TRBV7-2, the J gene TRBJ2-5; no clear D. The CDR3 sequence is 13 residues long. V gave up 5 bases and J gave up 4 bases, with 11 bases separating them. CDR1 is SGHTA and CDR2 is FQGNSA in the germline V gene. CDR3 bases: TGTGCCAGCAGCCCCCTAATGGGAGAGACCCAGTACTTC. This translates into CASSPLMGETQYF.